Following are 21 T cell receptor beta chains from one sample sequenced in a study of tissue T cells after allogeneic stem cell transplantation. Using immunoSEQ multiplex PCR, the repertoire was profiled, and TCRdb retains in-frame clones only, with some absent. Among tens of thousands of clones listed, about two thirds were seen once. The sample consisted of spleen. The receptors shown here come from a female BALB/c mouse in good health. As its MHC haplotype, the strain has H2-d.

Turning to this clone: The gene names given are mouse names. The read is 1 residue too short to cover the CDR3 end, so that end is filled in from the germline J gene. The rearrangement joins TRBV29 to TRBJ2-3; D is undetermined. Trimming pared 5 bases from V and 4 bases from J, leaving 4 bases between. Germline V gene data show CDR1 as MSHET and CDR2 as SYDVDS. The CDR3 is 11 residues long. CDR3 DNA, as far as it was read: TGTGCTAGCAGTCTCACAGAAACGCTGTAT. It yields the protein CASSLTETLY. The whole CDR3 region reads CASSLTETLYF.

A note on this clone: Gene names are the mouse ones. CDR3 sequence: CTCSAGGDQDTQYF. CDR3 DNA, as far as it was read: TGCACCTGCAGTGCGGGGGGAGACCAAGACACCCAGTAC. The J gene is TRBJ2-5, the V gene TRBV1, with D possibly being TRBD2 (6 bases). The CDR3 extends 1 residue past the end of the read, so its final part is completed from the germline J gene. Per germline, CDR1 NSQYPW and CDR2 LRSPGD (reference sequence). The CDR3 runs 14 residues. The V end lost 3 bases, the J end lost 1 base, and 8 bases lay between the germline ends.

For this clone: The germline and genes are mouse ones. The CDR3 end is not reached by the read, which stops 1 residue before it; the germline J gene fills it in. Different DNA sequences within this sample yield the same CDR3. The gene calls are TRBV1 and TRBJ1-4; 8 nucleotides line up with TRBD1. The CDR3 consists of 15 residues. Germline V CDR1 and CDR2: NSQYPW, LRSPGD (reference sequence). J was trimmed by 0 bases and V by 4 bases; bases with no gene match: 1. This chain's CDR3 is CTCSETGVSNERLFF. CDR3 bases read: TGCACCTGCAGTGAGACAGGGGTTTCCAACGAAAGATTATTT.

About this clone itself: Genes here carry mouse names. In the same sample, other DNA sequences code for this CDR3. The CDR3: CGAREGQYEQYF. The CDR3 bases that were read are TGTGGTGCTAGGGAGGGGCAGTATGAACAGTAC. V gene TRBV20 combines with J gene TRBJ2-7, with D perhaps being TRBD1 or TRBD2 (5 bases each). The read finishes 1 residue shy of the CDR3 end, and the germline J gene is used to complete it. Deletions cut 0 bases from V and 4 bases from J, with 7 bases between. This CDR3 has 12 amino acids. Per the germline V gene, CDR1 is GFQATS and CDR2 is STVNSAI.

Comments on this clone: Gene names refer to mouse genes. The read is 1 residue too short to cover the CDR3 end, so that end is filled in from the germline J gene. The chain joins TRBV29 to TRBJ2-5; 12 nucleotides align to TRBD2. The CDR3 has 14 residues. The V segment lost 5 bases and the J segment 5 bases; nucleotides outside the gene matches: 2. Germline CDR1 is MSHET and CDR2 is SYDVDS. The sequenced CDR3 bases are TGTGCTAGCAGTCGACTGGGGGGGCGAGACACCCAGTAC. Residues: CASSRLGGRDTQY. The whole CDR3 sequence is CASSRLGGRDTQYF.

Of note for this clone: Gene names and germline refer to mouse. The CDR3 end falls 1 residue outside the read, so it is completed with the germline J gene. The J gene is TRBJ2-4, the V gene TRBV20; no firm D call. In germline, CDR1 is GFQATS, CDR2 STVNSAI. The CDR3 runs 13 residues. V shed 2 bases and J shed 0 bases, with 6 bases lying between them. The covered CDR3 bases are TGTGGTGCTAGGAAGGCTAGTCAAAACACCTTGTAC. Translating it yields CGARKASQNTLY. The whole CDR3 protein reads CGARKASQNTLYF.

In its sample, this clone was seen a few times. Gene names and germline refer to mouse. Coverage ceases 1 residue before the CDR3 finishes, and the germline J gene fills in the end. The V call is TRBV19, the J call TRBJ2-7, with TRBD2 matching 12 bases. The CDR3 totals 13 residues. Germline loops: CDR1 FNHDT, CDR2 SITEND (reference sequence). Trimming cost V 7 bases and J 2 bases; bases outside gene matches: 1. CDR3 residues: CASRTGGAYEQYF. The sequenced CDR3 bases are TGTGCCAGCCGGACTGGGGGGGCCTATGAACAGTAC. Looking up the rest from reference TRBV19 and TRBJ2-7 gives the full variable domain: GGIITQTPKFLIGQEGQKLTLKCQQNFNHDTMYWYRQDSGKGLRLIYYSITENDLQKGDLSEGYDASREKKSSFSLTVTSAQKNEMAVFLCASRTGGAYEQYFGPGTRLTVL.

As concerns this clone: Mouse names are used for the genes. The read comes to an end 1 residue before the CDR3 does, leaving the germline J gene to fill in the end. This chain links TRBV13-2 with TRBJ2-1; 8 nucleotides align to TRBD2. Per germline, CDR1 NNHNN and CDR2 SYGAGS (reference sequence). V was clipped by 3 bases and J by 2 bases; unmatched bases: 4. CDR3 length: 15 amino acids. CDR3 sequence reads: CASGGKDWDYAEQFF. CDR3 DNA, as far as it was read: TGTGCCAGCGGTGGAAAGGACTGGGACTATGCTGAGCAGTTC.

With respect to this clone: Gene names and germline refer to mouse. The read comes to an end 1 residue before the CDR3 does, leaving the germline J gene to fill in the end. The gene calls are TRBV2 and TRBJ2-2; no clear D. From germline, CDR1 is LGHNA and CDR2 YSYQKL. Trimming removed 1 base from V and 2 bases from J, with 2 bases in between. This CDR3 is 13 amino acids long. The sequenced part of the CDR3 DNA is TGTGCCAGCAGCCAAGGGAACACCGGGCAGCTCTAC. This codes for CASSQGNTGQLY. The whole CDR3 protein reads CASSQGNTGQLYF. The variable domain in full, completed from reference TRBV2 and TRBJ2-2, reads DPKIIQKPKYLVAVTGSEKILICEQYLGHNAMYWYRQSAKKPLEFMFSYSYQKLMDNQTASSRFQPQSSKKNHLDLQITALKPDDSATYFCASSQGNTGQLYFGEGSKLTVL.

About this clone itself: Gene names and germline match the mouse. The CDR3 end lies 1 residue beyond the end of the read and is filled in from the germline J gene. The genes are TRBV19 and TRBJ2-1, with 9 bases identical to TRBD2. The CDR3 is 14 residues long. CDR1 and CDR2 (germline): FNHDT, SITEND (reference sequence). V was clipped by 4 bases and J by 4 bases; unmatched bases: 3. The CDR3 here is CASSSGTGYAEQFF. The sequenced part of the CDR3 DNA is TGTGCCAGCAGTTCCGGGACTGGGTATGCTGAGCAGTTC.

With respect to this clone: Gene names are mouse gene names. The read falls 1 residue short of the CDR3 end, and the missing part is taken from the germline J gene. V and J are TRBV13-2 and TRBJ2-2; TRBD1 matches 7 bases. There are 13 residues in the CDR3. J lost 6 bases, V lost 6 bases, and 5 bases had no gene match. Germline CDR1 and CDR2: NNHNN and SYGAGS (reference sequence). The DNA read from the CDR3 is TGTGCCAGCGTCCTACAGGGGTCCGGGCAGCTCTAC. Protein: CASVLQGSGQLY. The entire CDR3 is CASVLQGSGQLYF.

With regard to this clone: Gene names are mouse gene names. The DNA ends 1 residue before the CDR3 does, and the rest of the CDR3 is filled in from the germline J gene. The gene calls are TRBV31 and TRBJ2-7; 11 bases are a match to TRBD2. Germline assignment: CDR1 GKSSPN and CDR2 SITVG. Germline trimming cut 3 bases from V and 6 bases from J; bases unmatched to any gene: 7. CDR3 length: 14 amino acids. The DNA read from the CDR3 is TGTGCCTGGAGGCTCGGACTGGGGGGCGGTGAACAGTAC. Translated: CAWRLGLGGGEQY. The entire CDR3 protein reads CAWRLGLGGGEQYF.

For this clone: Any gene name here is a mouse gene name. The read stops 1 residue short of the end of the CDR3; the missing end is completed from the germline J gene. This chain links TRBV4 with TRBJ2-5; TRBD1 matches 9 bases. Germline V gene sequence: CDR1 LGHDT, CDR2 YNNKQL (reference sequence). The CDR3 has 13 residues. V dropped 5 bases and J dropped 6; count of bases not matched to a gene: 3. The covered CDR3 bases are TGTGCCAGCAGCACAGGGGGCGGGGACACCCAGTAC. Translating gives CASSTGGGDTQY. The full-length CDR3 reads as CASSTGGGDTQYF.

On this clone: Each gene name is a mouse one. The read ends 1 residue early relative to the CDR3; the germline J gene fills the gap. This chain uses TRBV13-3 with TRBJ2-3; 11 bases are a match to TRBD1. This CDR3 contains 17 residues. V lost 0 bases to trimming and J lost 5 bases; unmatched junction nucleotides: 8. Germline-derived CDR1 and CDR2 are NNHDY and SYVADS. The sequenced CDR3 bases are TGTGCCAGCAGTGATGCCCGGGACAGGGGGTGGGGAGAAACGCTGTAT. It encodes CASSDARDRGWGETLY. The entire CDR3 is CASSDARDRGWGETLYF.

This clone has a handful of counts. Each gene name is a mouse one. Here the CDR3 reads CASRKGTFNNQAPLF. Incomplete CDR3 DNA: TGTGCCAGCAGAAAAGGGACCTTTAACAACCAGGCTCCGCTT. This chain uses TRBV14 with TRBJ1-5, with D possibly TRBD1 on 5 matching bases. The read comes to an end 1 residue before the CDR3 does, leaving the germline J gene to fill in the end. Trimming removed 5 bases at V and 0 bases at J, with 12 bases between. CDR3 length equals 15 residues. Germline CDR1 SGHDT, CDR2 FRDEAV.

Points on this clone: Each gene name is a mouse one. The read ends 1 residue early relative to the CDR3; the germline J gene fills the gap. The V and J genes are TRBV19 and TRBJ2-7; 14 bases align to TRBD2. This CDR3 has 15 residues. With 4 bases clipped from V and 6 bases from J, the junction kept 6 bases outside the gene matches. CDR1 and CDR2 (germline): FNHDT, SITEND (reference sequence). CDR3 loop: CASSPPGLGGLEQYF. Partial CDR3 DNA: TGTGCCAGCAGTCCTCCGGGACTGGGGGGGCTTGAACAGTAC.

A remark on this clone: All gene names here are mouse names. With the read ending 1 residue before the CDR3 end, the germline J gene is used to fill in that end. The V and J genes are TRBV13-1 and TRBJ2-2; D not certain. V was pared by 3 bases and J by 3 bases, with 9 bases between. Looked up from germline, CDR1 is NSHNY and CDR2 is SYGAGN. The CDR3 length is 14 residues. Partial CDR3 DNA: TGTGCCAGCAGTGGGAAAGGTGACACCGGGCAGCTCTAC. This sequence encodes CASSGKGDTGQLY. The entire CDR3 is CASSGKGDTGQLYF.

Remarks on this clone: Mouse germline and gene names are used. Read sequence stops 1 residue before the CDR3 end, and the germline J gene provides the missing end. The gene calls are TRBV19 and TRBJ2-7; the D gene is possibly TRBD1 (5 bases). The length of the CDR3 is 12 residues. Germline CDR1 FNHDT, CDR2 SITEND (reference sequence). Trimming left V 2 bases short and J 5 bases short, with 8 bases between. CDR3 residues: CASSIGGDEQYF. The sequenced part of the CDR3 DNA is TGTGCCAGCAGTATCGGAGGGGATGAACAGTAC.

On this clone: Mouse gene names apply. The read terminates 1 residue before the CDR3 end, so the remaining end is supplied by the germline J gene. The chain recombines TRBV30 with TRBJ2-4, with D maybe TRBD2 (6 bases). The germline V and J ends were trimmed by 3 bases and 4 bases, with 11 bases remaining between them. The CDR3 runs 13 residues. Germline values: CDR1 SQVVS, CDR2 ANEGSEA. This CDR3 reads CSSSLWGKNTLYF. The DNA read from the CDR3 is TGTAGTTCTAGCCTCTGGGGAAAAAACACCTTGTAC.

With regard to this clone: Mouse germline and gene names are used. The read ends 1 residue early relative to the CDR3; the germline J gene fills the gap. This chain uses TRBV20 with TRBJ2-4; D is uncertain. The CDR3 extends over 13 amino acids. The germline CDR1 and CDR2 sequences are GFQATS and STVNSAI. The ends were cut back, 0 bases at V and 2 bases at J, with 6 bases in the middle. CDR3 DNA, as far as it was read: TGTGGTGCTAGGGACGGGGTTCAAAACACCTTGTAC. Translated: CGARDGVQNTLY. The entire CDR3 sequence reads CGARDGVQNTLYF.

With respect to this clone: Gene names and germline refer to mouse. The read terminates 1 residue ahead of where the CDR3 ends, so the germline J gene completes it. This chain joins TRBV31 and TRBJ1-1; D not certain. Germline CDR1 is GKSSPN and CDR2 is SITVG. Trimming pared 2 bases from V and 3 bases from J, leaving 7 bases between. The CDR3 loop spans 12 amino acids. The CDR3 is CAWSWYHTEVFF. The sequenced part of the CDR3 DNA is TGTGCCTGGAGTTGGTATCACACAGAAGTCTTC.